This T cell receptor (beta chain) was sequenced for a study of shared clonotypes between healthy human individuals. Looking at the study overall: The study enrolled a couple of women and a few men aged 18 to 49.

Once extracted for a subset, genomic DNA was divided evenly among several immunoSEQ plates. Here immunoSEQ multiplex PCR was the method, and the copy in TCRdb shows in-frame clones only, minus some. The data contain about 480,000 clones, about 80% of them singletons. Deletions cut 1 base from V and 4 bases from J, with 12 bases between. CDR1 is SGHVS and CDR2 is FNYEAQ in the germline V gene. CDR3 length equals 15 residues. The donors were adults (healthy and HIV-negative) with no recent acute infections or vaccinations. The specimen sequenced was PBMCs. V gene TRBV7-6 combines with J gene TRBJ2-3; D unresolved. This sequence originates from a woman in her forties in good health. Some clones in this sample may be carry-over from other donors' samples. In nucleotides, the CDR3 is TGTGCCAGCAGCTTAGAGCTGGCCGAAGCAGATACGCAGTATTTT. The encoded protein is CASSLELAEADTQYF.